This T cell receptor beta chain was recorded in a study of liver allograft versus peripheral blood T cells. Overall study: Transplanted-liver and recipient peripheral blood T cell receptor repertoires were compared.

The CDR3 length is 16 residues. Germline values: CDR1 MNHNS, CDR2 SASEGT. Trimming removed 1 base at V and 9 bases at J, with 20 bases between. This clonotype was recorded many times. What it binds is not known. Study-level points and caveats: It was reported that the T cell receptor repertoires found inside liver allografts differed from those that were detected in peripheral blood.

TCRdb called the reads again in MiXCR, with one record for every CDR3 protein. The table records 15,000 or so distinct CDR3 sequences, around 23% of them present only once. The chain joins TRBV6-1 to TRBJ2-3, with D perhaps matching TRBD1 (5 bases). The sequence was obtained from a human patient who had a liver transplant. Some T cells may be provided by the graft donor. The CDR3 sequence: CASSEEDSQLRVTQYF. The CDR3 DNA reads TGTGCCAGCAGTGAAGAAGACAGTCAGCTACGAGTCACGCAGTATTTT.